The 4 T cell receptor beta chains presented below share a single source sample, sequenced in a study of OX40 agonist ivuxolimab in advanced cancers. Receptors were amplified or captured by the immunoSEQ multiplex PCR assay. What TCRdb holds here is the immuneACCESS table cut down to in-frame rearrangements. Part of the clones is not present; checked against another copy, under half of the missing clones reflect an unresolved V gene, and the others are unexplained. The sample table contains 21,000 or so clones; only one count was recorded for roughly four fifths of them. Less than 20% of the sample is in the top ten clones. The material sequenced was CD4+ or CD8+ T cells sorted from blood, taken in a trial of the OX40 agonist ivuxolimab. The receptors originated from an adult with an advanced solid tumor such as melanoma, head and neck, liver or kidney cancer.

About this clone itself: Other DNA sequences in the same sample also yield this CDR3. The chain employs TRBV7-2 and TRBJ1-1, with no clear D. The V gene's germline CDR1 is SGHTA and CDR2 FQGNSA. The CDR3 length is 12 residues. The V and J ends lost 3 bases and 2 bases respectively, with 4 bases between them. The CDR3 DNA reads TGTGCCAGCAGCTTTCCTAACACTGAAGCTTTCTTT. Its protein is CASSFPNTEAFF.

The rearrangement links TRBV11-2 to TRBJ2-7; D might be TRBD2 (6 bases). Trimming took off 0 bases at V and 1 base at J, with 10 bases between the two ends. The CDR3 length is 15 residues. The germline gives CDR1 SGHAT, CDR2 FQNNGV. CDR3 nucleotide sequence: TGTGCCAGCAGCTTAGACGGCGGGGTATCCTACGAGCAGTACTTC. Translating it yields CASSLDGGVSYEQYF.

This clone was seen more than once but under ten times. The rearrangement uses TRBV11-2 and TRBJ1-2; D is undetermined. Germline CDR1 and CDR2: SGHAT and FQNNGV. The length of the CDR3 is 12 residues. The germline V and J ends were trimmed by 5 bases and 8 bases, with 12 bases remaining between them. The CDR3 region has the DNA TGTGCCAGCAGCACCAAACTAGGGGGCTACACCTTC. Translation: CASSTKLGGYTF.

The chain joins TRBV7-3 to TRBJ2-5; 9 bases agree with TRBD1. The V and J ends lost 4 bases and 6 bases, in that order; junction bases with no gene match: 3. Germline loops: CDR1 SGHTA, CDR2 FQGTGA. The CDR3 runs 13 residues. The CDR3 DNA is TGTGCCAGCAGCTGGGGGACAGGGCAGACCCAGTACTTC. Translation gives CASSWGTGQTQYF.